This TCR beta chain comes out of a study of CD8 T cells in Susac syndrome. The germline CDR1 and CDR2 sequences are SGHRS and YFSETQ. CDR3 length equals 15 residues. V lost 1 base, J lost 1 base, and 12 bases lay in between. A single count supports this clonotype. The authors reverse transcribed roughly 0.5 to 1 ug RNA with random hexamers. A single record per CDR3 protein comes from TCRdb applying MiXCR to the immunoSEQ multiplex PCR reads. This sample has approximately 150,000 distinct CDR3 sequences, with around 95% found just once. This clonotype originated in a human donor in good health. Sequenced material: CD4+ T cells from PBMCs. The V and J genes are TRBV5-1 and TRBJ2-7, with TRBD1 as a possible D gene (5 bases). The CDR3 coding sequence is TGCGCCAGCAGCTTGACAGGCGGTAGGTCCTACGAGCAGTACTTC. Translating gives CASSLTGGRSYEQYF.